This T cell receptor (beta chain) was identified in a study of blood T cell repertoires in COVID-19. The data were produced by immunoSEQ multiplex PCR, yet TCRdb's version contains in-frame clones alone and is incomplete. The table has around 400,000 clones, roughly four fifths seen once; the top ten hold approximately 5.4%. The sequence was obtained from a woman in her 50s who had recovered from COVID-19. The specimen sequenced was PBMCs or T cells enriched from blood (not recorded which).

The CDR3 coding sequence is TGTGCCAGCAGCTTAGGCGCAGGGGGTGGTTCACCCCTCCACTTT. Amino acids: CASSLGAGGGSPLHF. The chain combines TRBV7-9 with TRBJ1-6; 7 bases agree with TRBD1. CDR3 length: 15 residues. The germline gives CDR1 SEHNR, CDR2 FQNEAQ (reference sequence). With 1 base clipped from V and 9 bases from J, the junction kept 6 bases outside the gene matches.